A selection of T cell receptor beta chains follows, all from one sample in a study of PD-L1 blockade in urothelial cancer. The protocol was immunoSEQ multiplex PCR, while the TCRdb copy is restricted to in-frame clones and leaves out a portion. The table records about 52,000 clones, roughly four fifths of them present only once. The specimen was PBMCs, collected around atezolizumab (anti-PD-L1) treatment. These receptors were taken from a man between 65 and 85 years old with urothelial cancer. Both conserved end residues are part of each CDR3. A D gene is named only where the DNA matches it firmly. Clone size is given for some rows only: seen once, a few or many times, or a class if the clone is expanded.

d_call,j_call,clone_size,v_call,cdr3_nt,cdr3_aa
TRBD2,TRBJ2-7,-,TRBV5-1,TGCGCCAGCAGCCCGGGACTAGCGGGAGGACCCCAATTCTACGAGCAGTACTTC,CASSPGLAGGPQFYEQYF
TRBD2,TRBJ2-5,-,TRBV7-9,TGTGCCAGCAGCTTCGGCGGGGGTGGAGAGACCCAGTACTTC,CASSFGGGGETQYF
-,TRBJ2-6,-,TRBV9,TGTGCCAGCAGCCTCTCCCCCAGATATTCTGTCTCTGGGGCCAACGTCCTGACTTTC,CASSLSPRYSVSGANVLTF
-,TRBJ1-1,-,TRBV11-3,TGTGCCAGCAGCTTTCCCTTTGGGGGGGGTACTGAAGCTTTCTTT,CASSFPFGGGTEAFF
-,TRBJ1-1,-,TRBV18,TGTGCCAGCTTCACGGGGGGAAACACTGAAGCTTTCTTT,CASFTGGNTEAFF
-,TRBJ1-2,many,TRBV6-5,TGTGCCAGCACCAACCCTCGGCGGATCGGCTACACCTTC,CASTNPRRIGYTF
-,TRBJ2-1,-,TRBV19,TGTGCCAGTAGTCCCCCCACGTTTGAGTCCTACAATGAGCAGTTCTTC,CASSPPTFESYNEQFF
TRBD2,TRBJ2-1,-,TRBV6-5,TGTGCCAGCAGGGAACTAGCGGGCAATGAGCAGTTCTTC,CASRELAGNEQFF
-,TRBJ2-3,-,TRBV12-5,TGTGCTAGTGGTTCCCTGAGCGGCGGGGACACAGATACGCAGTATTTT,CASGSLSGGDTDTQYF
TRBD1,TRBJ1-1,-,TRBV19,TGTGCCAGTAATCGACAGGGAATCACTGAAGCTTTCTTT,CASNRQGITEAFF
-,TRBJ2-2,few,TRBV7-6,TGTGCCAGCAGCTTAGCGTGGGGAGGCACCGGGGAGCTGTTTTTT,CASSLAWGGTGELFF
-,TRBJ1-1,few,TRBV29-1,TGCAGCGTTGTTGAGGGCTACACTGAAGCTTTCTTT,CSVVEGYTEAFF
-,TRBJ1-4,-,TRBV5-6,TGTGCCAGCAGCTTGGTCACTGCGGGCTACGAAAAACTGTTTTTT,CASSLVTAGYEKLFF
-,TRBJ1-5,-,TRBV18,TGTGCCAGCTCACCGGCCCTCAATCAGCCCCAGCATTTT,CASSPALNQPQHF
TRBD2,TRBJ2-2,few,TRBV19,TGTGCCAGTAGTATAGGGACTAGCGGGGGGGCCGGCACCGGGGAGCTGTTTTTT,CASSIGTSGGAGTGELFF
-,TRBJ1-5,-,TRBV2,TGTGCCAGCAGTGGGGGGGTGACAGCCGAGGCCCTCGGACTTAGCAATCAGCCCCAGCATTTT,CASSGGVTAEALGLSNQPQHF
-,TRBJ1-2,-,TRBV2,TGTGCCAGCAGGGAACAGAGGAACTATGGCTACACCTTC,CASREQRNYGYTF
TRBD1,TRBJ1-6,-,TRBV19,TGTGCCAGTAGTCCTCAGACAGGGTTGTTACCCCTCCACTTT,CASSPQTGLLPLHF
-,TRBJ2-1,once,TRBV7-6,TGTGCCAGCAGCTTACGCGGGGGCTCATACAATGAGCAGTTCTTC,CASSLRGGSYNEQFF
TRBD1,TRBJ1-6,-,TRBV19,TGTGCCAGTAGTATCGGCCGGACAGGGCGTAATTCACCCCTCCACTTT,CASSIGRTGRNSPLHF
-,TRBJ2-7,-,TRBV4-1,TGCGCCAGCAGCCGCTCCGGGACTGGAACATACGAGCAGTACTTC,CASSRSGTGTYEQYF
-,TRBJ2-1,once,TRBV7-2,TGTGCCAGCAGCTTACGGGCGGGGCCATACAATGAGCAGTTCTTC,CASSLRAGPYNEQFF
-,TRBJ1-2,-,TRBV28,TGTGCCAGCGAGGGGGGGACTAACTATGGCTACACCTTC,CASEGGTNYGYTF
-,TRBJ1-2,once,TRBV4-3,TGCGCCAGCAGCCGAACAGGGCGGCCTAACTATGGCTACACCTTC,CASSRTGRPNYGYTF
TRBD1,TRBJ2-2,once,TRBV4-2,TGTGCCAGCAGCCAAGAAGACAGGGGCGACACCGGGGAGCTGTTTTTT,CASSQEDRGDTGELFF
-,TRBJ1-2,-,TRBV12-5,TGTGCTAGTGCCCCGGGATCCCCCTCTTACGGCTACACCTTC,CASAPGSPSYGYTF
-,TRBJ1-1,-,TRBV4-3,TGCGCCAGCAGCCAAGATATCTCAGGGGAAGCTTTCTTT,CASSQDISGEAFF
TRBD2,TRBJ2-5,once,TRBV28,TGTGCCAGCAGTTTATCACCGGGACTAGGGTCTTCAGTAGAGACCCAGTACTTC,CASSLSPGLGSSVETQYF
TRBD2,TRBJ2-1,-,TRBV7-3,TGTGCCAGCAGCCCAGGACTAGCGGGAGTCTATTGGGATGAGCAGTTCTTC,CASSPGLAGVYWDEQFF
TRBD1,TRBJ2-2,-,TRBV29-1,TGCAGCGTCGAGAGGGGACAGGGGACCGGGGAGCTGTTTTTT,CSVERGQGTGELFF
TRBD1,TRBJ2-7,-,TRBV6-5,TGTGCCAGCAAGGACAGGGACGAGCAGTACTTC,CASKDRDEQYF